One and the same sample provided the 18 T cell receptor beta chains below, sequenced in a study of blood T cell repertoires in COVID-19. Data came from immunoSEQ multiplex PCR; TCRdb stores just in-frame clones and leaves some out. The table records about 180,000 clones, about 86% of them present only once. The sequencing sample was made of peripheral blood. The origin of the receptors is a middle-aged man with active or convalescent COVID-19.

The rearrangement uses TRBV19 and TRBJ2-1; D gene ambiguous. CDR3 length: 13 amino acids. CDR1 and CDR2 from the germline V gene are LNHDA and SQIVND (reference sequence). V was clipped by 6 bases and J by 7 bases, with 13 bases between them. The CDR3 nucleotides read TGTGCCAGTAGCCTTGAACCACGGAATGAGCAGTTCTTC. This gives the protein CASSLEPRNEQFF. The full variable domain, in which reference TRBV19 and TRBJ2-1 provide the parts outside the CDR3, is DGGITQSPKYLFRKEGQNVTLSCEQNLNHDAMYWYRQDPGQGLRLIYYSQIVNDFQKGDIAEGYSVSREKKESFPLTVTSAQKNPTAFYLCASSLEPRNEQFFGPGTRLTVL.

The DNA for the CDR3 is TGTGCCAGCAGCGCGTCCCAGGGGAAGGATTCACCCCTCCACTTT. Translation gives CASSASQGKDSPLHF. The chain is built from TRBV11-2 and TRBJ1-6; the D gene is possibly TRBD1 (6 bases). CDR1 is SGHAT and CDR2 is FQNNGV in the germline V gene. The CDR3 has 15 residues. Trimming pared 5 bases from V and 8 bases from J, leaving 16 bases between.

The rearrangement links TRBV24-1 to TRBJ2-1, with a tentative D call TRBD1 (5 bases). This CDR3 spans 16 amino acids. The V end lost 2 bases, the J end lost 0 bases, and 10 bases lay between the germline ends. Germline V gene sequence: CDR1 KGHDR, CDR2 SFDVKD. CDR3 protein: CATSDSLTASYNEQFF. In nucleotides, the CDR3 is TGTGCCACCAGTGATTCGTTGACAGCCTCCTACAATGAGCAGTTCTTC.

CDR3 bases: TGTGCCAGCTCGGGGTGGAACCCGAGGAACACCATATATTTT. Translated, it gives CASSGWNPRNTIYF. This rearrangement joins TRBV6-4 to TRBJ1-3, with D uncertain. Germline V gene sequence: CDR1 MRHNA, CDR2 SNTAGT. The CDR3 totals 14 residues. Trimming removed 8 bases from V and 7 bases from J, with 18 bases in between.

CDR3 region: CASSNQGNTGELFF. CDR3 sequence (DNA): TGTGCCAGCTCTAACCAGGGTAACACCGGGGAGCTGTTTTTT. The V and J genes are TRBV11-3 and TRBJ2-2; weak D call: TRBD1 (5 bases). V lost 8 bases to trimming and J lost 2 bases, with 12 bases between them. Germline lookup yields CDR1 SGHNT and CDR2 YENEEA. The CDR3 sequence is 14 residues long.

The chain carries TRBV9 and TRBJ1-3; D is unresolved. This CDR3 is 16 amino acids long. V lost 2 bases and J lost 2, with 14 bases in between. The germline gives CDR1 SGDLS, CDR2 YYNGEE. The DNA for the CDR3 is TGTGCCAGCAGCGTGTCCACGCTAATGCCTGGAAACACCATATATTTT. This gives the protein CASSVSTLMPGNTIYF.

This rearrangement joins TRBV7-2 to TRBJ2-2; TRBD2 is a possible D gene (5 bases). The V end was cut by 4 bases, the J end by 7 bases, with 13 bases between. Germline V gene lookup returns CDR1 SGHTA and CDR2 FQGNSA. This CDR3 spans 14 amino acids. The CDR3 reads CASSSGLPSGELFF. CDR3 nucleotides: TGTGCCAGCAGCTCTGGACTCCCCAGCGGGGAGCTGTTTTTT.

V and J are TRBV6-1 and TRBJ1-2; TRBD1 aligns across 9 bases. This CDR3 is 16 amino acids long. The trim removed 4 bases at V and 5 bases at J, leaving 11 bases unmatched. The V gene's germline CDR1 is MNHNS and CDR2 SASEGT. For the CDR3, the DNA is TGTGCCAGCAGTGCCGAACAGGGGGCTGGAACTTATGGCTACACCTTC. Its protein is CASSAEQGAGTYGYTF.

V and J are TRBV6-2 or TRBV6-3 and TRBJ1-1; perhaps TRBD1 as D (6 bases). This CDR3 has 13 amino acids. Trimming took 1 base from V and 11 from J, leaving 14 bases between them. Germline loops: CDR1 MNHEY, CDR2 SVGEGT. For the CDR3, the DNA is TGTGCCAGCAGTTACTTGCCAGGGGCATCGGCTTTCTTT. Protein: CASSYLPGASAFF.

The chain is built from TRBV7-2 and TRBJ2-3, with 10 bases matching TRBD2. CDR3 length: 16 amino acids. The V segment lost 1 base and the J segment 2 bases; nucleotides outside the gene matches: 3. Germline CDR1 reads SGHTA; CDR2 reads FQGNSA. CDR3 in amino acids: CASSLGTSGYTDTQYF. The CDR3 coding sequence is TGTGCCAGCAGCTTAGGGACTAGCGGATACACAGATACGCAGTATTTT.

This clone has only a few counts. The CDR3 bases are TGCGCCAGCAGCCAGGGACTAGCGGGCTACGAGCAGTACTTC. Translated: CASSQGLAGYEQYF. The chain combines TRBV5-1 with TRBJ2-7; 12 bases fit TRBD2. Germline trimming cut 4 bases from V and 3 bases from J; bases unmatched to any gene: 2. The CDR3 length is 14 residues. Germline V gene sequence: CDR1 SGHRS, CDR2 YFSETQ.

This clone was recorded a few times. The chain couples TRBV28 to TRBJ1-2, with TRBD1 matching over 9 bases. The CDR3 spans 14 residues. Germline-derived CDR1 and CDR2 are MDHEN and SYDVKM. After removal of 6 bases from V and 1 base from J, the junction contained 3 bases not matched to a gene. The CDR3 nucleotides are TGTGCCAGCAGAATGACAGGGGGTAACTATGGCTACACCTTC. Its protein is CASRMTGGNYGYTF.

This clone is a singleton in its sample. V gene TRBV7-2 combines with J gene TRBJ1-3; 9 bases fit TRBD1. Germline CDR1 SGHTA, CDR2 FQGNSA. The CDR3 runs to 17 residues. V was pared by 4 bases and J by 0 bases, with 7 bases of the junction left unmatched. This CDR3 is CASSYGQGMNSGNTIYF. The CDR3 region has the DNA TGTGCCAGCAGCTACGGACAGGGGATGAACTCTGGAAACACCATATATTTT. The variable domain in full, completed from reference TRBV7-2 and TRBJ1-3, reads GAGVSQSPSNKVTEKGKDVELRCDPISGHTALYWYRQSLGQGLEFLIYFQGNSAPDKSGLPSDRFSAERTGGSVSTLTIQRTQQEDSAVYLCASSYGQGMNSGNTIYFGEGSWLTVV.

The CDR3 spells CASSLGLSGSGNTETQYF. The CDR3 coding sequence is TGCGCCAGCAGCTTGGGCCTAAGCGGGAGCGGTAATACGGAGACCCAGTACTTC. The J gene is TRBJ2-5, the V gene TRBV5-1, with 8 bases lining up with TRBD2. Germline V CDR1 and CDR2: SGHRS, YFSETQ. Trimming took 0 bases from V and 5 from J; bases not matched to a gene: 15. This CDR3 comprises 18 residues.

V is TRBV7-9 and J is TRBJ2-1, with TRBD2 matching 10 bases. The CDR3 is 17 amino acids. CDR1 and CDR2 from the germline V gene are SEHNR and FQNEAQ (reference sequence). V lost 1 base and J lost 3; bases outside the gene matches: 6. CDR3 in amino acids: CASSLGLGTSVYNEQFF. The CDR3 DNA follows: TGTGCCAGCAGCTTAGGTCTCGGGACTAGCGTCTACAATGAGCAGTTCTTC. The full variable domain, its missing parts supplied by reference TRBV7-9 and TRBJ2-1, is DTGVSQNPRHKITKRGQNVTFRCDPISEHNRLYWYRQTLGQGPEFLTYFQNEAQLEKSRLLSDRFSAERPKGSFSTLEIQRTEQGDSAMYLCASSLGLGTSVYNEQFFGPGTRLTVL.

V usage is TRBV6-1 and J usage is TRBJ2-7, with 8 bases matching TRBD1. Unmatched junction bases numbered 7, after V lost 3 bases and J lost 6 bases. CDR3 length equals 14 residues. CDR1 and CDR2 (germline): MNHNS, SASEGT. The CDR3 nucleotides are TGTGCCAGCAGTGAGGCGGCAGGGGGCGGCGAGCAGTACTTC. This translates into CASSEAAGGGEQYF.

This chain joins TRBV30 and TRBJ1-4; TRBD1 matches at 9 bases. Germline CDR1 GTSNPN, CDR2 SVGIG (reference sequence). The CDR3 runs 14 residues. Losses at the gene ends were 1 base for V and 7 bases for J; bases not matched to a gene: 4. This chain's CDR3 is CAWSGGQGSEKLFF. In DNA form, the CDR3 reads TGTGCCTGGAGTGGAGGACAGGGGTCTGAAAAACTGTTTTTT.

The gene calls are TRBV10-3 and TRBJ1-2; D gene uncertain. Per the germline V gene, CDR1 is ENHRY and CDR2 is SYGVKD. V was cut by 2 bases and J by 4 bases, with 17 bases left in between. The CDR3 spans 16 residues. CDR3 residues: CAISEVGIRKPYGYTF. CDR3 in DNA: TGTGCCATCAGTGAGGTCGGGATTCGAAAACCCTATGGCTACACCTTC.